The 15 T cell receptor beta chains listed next were all sequenced from one sample in a study of blood T cell repertoires in COVID-19. Clones were read by immunoSEQ multiplex PCR, and TCRdb kept only the in-frame ones, dropping some. Among some 33,000 clones listed, more than 80% were seen once. The sample was peripheral blood. All receptors derive from a human donor in a cohort sampled during active COVID-19.

The chain links TRBV27 to TRBJ2-1; D is unclear. The CDR3 is 11 amino acids. Germline V gene sequence: CDR1 MNHEY, CDR2 SMNVEV (reference sequence). Between the trimmed V and J ends, which lost 3 bases and 10 bases, there was a span of 7 bases. CDR3 DNA: TGTGCCAGCAGTTTTTACGGGGAGCAGTTCTTC. The encoded protein is CASSFYGEQFF.

This rearrangement joins TRBV4-2 to TRBJ2-3, with 10 bases matching TRBD2. This CDR3 contains 16 residues. Trimming removed 3 bases from V and 0 bases from J; junction bases left unmatched: 3. Germline CDR1 is LGHNA and CDR2 is YNFKEQ. In DNA, the CDR3 is TGTGCCAGCAGCCAGGAACTAGCGGGGAGCACAGATACGCAGTATTTT. Residues: CASSQELAGSTDTQYF.

This chain's CDR3 is CASSLPGQGLSDEQFF. The CDR3 DNA sequence: TGCGCCAGCAGCTTGCCGGGACAGGGGCTTTCCGATGAGCAGTTCTTC. The chain employs TRBV5-1 and TRBJ2-1; 10 positions agree with TRBD1. V was clipped by 1 base and J by 8 bases; unmatched bases: 9. This CDR3 is 16 amino acids long. CDR1 and CDR2 from the germline V gene are SGHRS and YFSETQ.

The chain carries TRBV19 and TRBJ2-7, with 7 bases identical to TRBD1. The germline CDR1 and CDR2 sequences are LNHDA and SQIVND (reference sequence). The CDR3 runs to 14 residues. J was trimmed by 2 bases and V by 4 bases; bases with no gene match: 5. The CDR3 reads CASSKGDRAYEQYF. The CDR3 nucleotides are TGTGCCAGTAGTAAGGGGGACAGAGCCTACGAGCAGTACTTC.

This rearrangement joins TRBV6-5 to TRBJ2-7; TRBD2 might be the D (6 bases). The V end lost 6 bases, the J end lost 2 bases, and 17 bases lay between the germline ends. The CDR3 sequence is 15 residues long. The V gene's germline CDR1 is MNHEY and CDR2 SVGAGI. The CDR3 loop reads CASRTSSREPYEQYF. The CDR3 nucleotides are TGTGCCAGCAGAACCTCCTCGCGGGAACCCTACGAGCAGTACTTC.

The V gene is TRBV28, the J gene TRBJ2-7, with 10 bases fitting TRBD2. Trimming at V came to 3 bases and at J to 4 bases, leaving 3 bases not matched to a gene. Germline loops: CDR1 MDHEN, CDR2 SYDVKM. The CDR3 spans 14 residues. CDR3 DNA sequence: TGTGCCAGCAGTTTGCTAGCGGGAGTTTACGAGCAGTACTTC. Translation gives CASSLLAGVYEQYF.

The chain joins TRBV2 to TRBJ2-5, with D possibly matching TRBD1 (6 bases). Germline CDR1 is SNHLY and CDR2 is FYNNEI. The ends were cut back, 5 bases at V and 6 bases at J, with 13 bases in the middle. This CDR3 has 13 amino acids. The CDR3 DNA reads as TGTGCCAGCAGTTTGGACAGCCTAAAGACCCAGTACTTC. It translates to CASSLDSLKTQYF.

The chain has TRBV5-1 and TRBJ1-4; 9 nucleotides agree with TRBD1. Germline loops: CDR1 SGHRS, CDR2 YFSETQ. CDR3 size: 14 residues. V lost 4 bases and J lost 11; bases outside the gene matches: 9. The DNA for the CDR3 is TGCGCCAGCAGCCTGGGACAGGGCACGGACAAACTGTTTTTT. Protein: CASSLGQGTDKLFF.

In this sample, this clone turned up once. The chain couples TRBV5-1 to TRBJ2-3; tentatively, D is TRBD1 (6 bases). Trimming stripped 5 bases from V and 2 bases from J, with 21 bases between. Germline CDR1 and CDR2: SGHRS and YFSETQ. There are 17 residues in the CDR3. The CDR3 DNA sequence: TGCGCCAGCAGGCCCGTACAGGGCCCCGGTCACACAGATACGCAGTATTTT. Translation: CASRPVQGPGHTDTQYF.

This clone was picked up one time. This chain joins TRBV9 and TRBJ1-2; D gene uncertain. The CDR3 is 12 residues long. Trimming cost V 1 base and J 4 bases, with 5 bases left between them. Germline V gene lookup returns CDR1 SGDLS and CDR2 YYNGEE. The CDR3 protein is CASSVIGYGYTF. CDR3 nucleotide sequence: TGTGCCAGCAGCGTAATCGGCTATGGCTACACCTTC.

V and J are TRBV30 and TRBJ1-5, with D unclear. CDR3 size: 14 residues. Trimming cost V 2 bases and J 2 bases, with 10 bases left between them. Per the germline V gene, CDR1 is GTSNPN and CDR2 is SVGIG (reference sequence). The CDR3 loop reads CAWSLQSGNQPQHF. The CDR3 region has the DNA TGTGCCTGGAGTCTTCAATCGGGCAATCAGCCCCAGCATTTT.

The V gene is TRBV28, the J gene TRBJ1-2; D is possibly TRBD1 (5 bases). The V end was cut by 3 bases, the J end by 7 bases, with 6 bases between. From germline, CDR1 is MDHEN and CDR2 SYDVKM. The CDR3 is 11 amino acids. The CDR3, as DNA: TGTGCCAGCAGTTTCGGGGGTGGCTACACCTTC. It specifies CASSFGGGYTF.

The rearrangement joins TRBV6-6 to TRBJ2-1; 7 nucleotides agree with TRBD2. CDR1 and CDR2 from the germline V gene are MNHNY and SVGAGI (reference sequence). This CDR3 region has 13 residues. The V and J ends lost 7 bases and 2 bases, in that order; junction bases with no gene match: 2. DNA for the CDR3: TGTGCCAGCAAAACTAGCGCCTACAATGAGCAGTTCTTC. Amino acids: CASKTSAYNEQFF.

This clone was picked up one time. The chain recombines TRBV10-3 with TRBJ2-3; tentatively, D is TRBD2 (6 bases). The CDR3 has 14 amino acids. CDR1 ENHRY and CDR2 SYGVKD come from the germline V gene. The V gene lost 6 bases and the J gene lost 4 bases, with 14 bases spanning the gap. CDR3 coding DNA: TGTGCCATCAGAAGTCTAGCGAGTGCAGATACGCAGTATTTT. Encoded protein: CAIRSLASADTQYF.

The gene calls are TRBV24-1 and TRBJ2-3; 9 bases agree with TRBD1. J gave up 4 bases and V 1 base, and 2 bases lay outside the gene matches. This CDR3 has 15 amino acids. Germline values: CDR1 KGHDR, CDR2 SFDVKD. CDR3 bases: TGTGCCACCAGTGATTTCCGGACAGGGGCAGATACGCAGTATTTT. This gives the protein CATSDFRTGADTQYF.